The present entry profiles one TCR beta chain with its context. This sample was taken from a study of blood T cells in healthy people across ages. Using a J-beta primer mix together with a sample-barcoded 5' primer, a second PCR was run for roughly 6 to 12 cycles. TCRdb reprocessed the 5' RACE reads with MiXCR, giving one entry per CDR3 protein. The sample has about 640,000 distinct CDR3 sequences, under 70% seen once. This CDR3 has 12 amino acids. Germline CDR1 and CDR2: MGHDK and SYGVNS. Trimming took off 6 bases at V and 15 bases at J, with 18 bases between the two ends. The rearrangement joins TRBV25-1 to TRBJ2-1, with D perhaps matching TRBD2 (6 bases). Sequences were obtained from blood. The source is a man aged 60 to 69 in good health. The CDR3 reads CASRSSGPQSFF. CDR3 nucleotides: TGTGCCAGCAGGTCGAGCGGGCCCCAGTCGTTCTTC. Combining the CDR3 with reference TRBV25-1 and TRBJ2-1 gives the whole variable domain EADIYQTPRYLVIGTGKKITLECSQTMGHDKMYWYQQDPGMELHLIHYSYGVNSTEKGDLSSESTVSRIRTEHFPLTLESARPSHTSQYLCASRSSGPQSFFGPGTRLTVL.